The T cell receptor (beta chain) described here comes from a study of cytomegalovirus exposure and HLA in healthy donors. Across the study: An earlier analysis identified 117 million unique TCR beta sequences in 170 million or so T cells.

PCR was performed using 60 Vbeta and 13 Jbeta primers. Original handling: Unique TCR beta chains totaled 80 million to 100 million in a later count, with about 11 million of them shared. Repertoires were generated with immunoSEQ multiplex PCR, while TCRdb's copy carries only in-frame clones and drops some. The V and J calls and the clone size are those of that table, but D and trimming were determined from the DNA. The sample lists under 200,000 clones; about 64% were seen once. To note about this clone: Its cognate antigen is unknown.

The study, taken as a whole, reports: The authors judged a highly shared variant cluster likely a sequencing artifact. Follow-up analysis later connected one missense variant in DCLRE1C with trimming of TCR beta V- and J-genes.

The CDR3 has 16 residues. This chain uses TRBV21-1 with TRBJ2-7; TRBD1 reflects the table's D call only, with no check against the DNA. TRBV21-1 is reported as a pseudogene. This clonotype was obtained from a man between 45 and 60 years old in good health and CMV-seronegative. The material sequenced was PBMCs. In DNA form, the CDR3 reads TGTGCCAGCAGCAAACCCCCGGGACAGGGGGCCTACGAGCAGTACTTC. Its translation is CASSKPPGQGAYEQYF.